The 22 T cell receptor beta chains below come from one sample, sequenced in a study of T cell clonotyping in hematopoietic cell transplantation. Repertoires were generated with immunoSEQ multiplex PCR, while TCRdb's copy carries only in-frame clones and drops some. The sample yields 15,000 or so clones, 71% seen once. Sequenced: peripheral blood mononuclear cells. These receptors originate from a woman aged 55-75 years in good health. Some clones in this sample may be carry-over from other donors' samples.

J is TRBJ2-7 and V is TRBV7-2; tentatively, D is TRBD2 (6 bases). V lost 0 bases and J lost 2, with 14 bases in between. CDR3 length: 16 residues. Germline-derived CDR1 and CDR2 are SGHTA and FQGNSA. CDR3 in amino acids: CASSLASKGGTYEQYF. CDR3 nucleotide sequence: TGTGCCAGCAGCTTAGCGTCGAAGGGAGGCACCTACGAGCAGTACTTC.

The chain recombines TRBV29-1 with TRBJ2-7; D gene uncertain. The germline V and J ends were trimmed by 2 bases and 1 base, with 12 bases remaining between them. Germline V gene data show CDR1 as SQVTM and CDR2 as ANQGSEA. CDR3 length: 14 residues. CDR3 nucleotide sequence: TGCAGCGTTGAATCGGACCTCTCGTCCTACGAGCAGTACTTC. Its protein is CSVESDLSSYEQYF.

V is TRBV4-1 and J is TRBJ1-1; D is unclear. This CDR3 is 15 amino acids long. V was cut by 0 bases and J by 0 bases, with 8 bases left in between. Germline loops: CDR1 MGHRA, CDR2 YSYEKL. The CDR3, as DNA: TGCGCCAGCAGCCAAGATGGCAGGATGAACACTGAAGCTTTCTTT. The encoded protein is CASSQDGRMNTEAFF.

J is TRBJ2-1 and V is TRBV28; D could derive from TRBD1 or TRBD2 (5 bases each). The CDR3 is made up of 13 amino acids. Trimming removed 6 bases at V and 9 bases at J, with 15 bases between. Per the germline V gene, CDR1 is MDHEN and CDR2 is SYDVKM. CDR3 nucleotide sequence: TGTGCCAGCAGCTGGACTGGGGGAAGTGAGCAGTTCTTC. This sequence encodes CASSWTGGSEQFF.

This chain links TRBV6-6 with TRBJ2-5; possibly TRBD2 for D (6 bases). CDR1 MNHNY and CDR2 SVGAGI come from the germline V gene (reference sequence). With 2 bases removed from V and 2 bases from J, the gap between germline ends came to 12 bases. The CDR3 totals 15 residues. The CDR3 nucleotides read TGTGCCAGCAGTTACATCCCGGGGACTCAAGAGACCCAGTACTTC. This gives the protein CASSYIPGTQETQYF.

The J gene is TRBJ1-2, the V gene TRBV5-6, with D uncertain. CDR1 is SGHDT, CDR2 YYEEEE, per germline. Trimming shortened V by 3 bases and J by 4 bases, and 7 bases separated the two germline ends. This CDR3 region has 12 residues. CDR3: CASSWRSYGYTF. CDR3 nucleotide sequence: TGTGCCAGCAGCTGGCGTAGCTATGGCTACACCTTC.

CDR3 sequence: CASSAGQGYYEQYF. CDR3 DNA sequence: TGTGCCAGCAGCGCGGGACAGGGATACTACGAGCAGTACTTC. The gene calls are TRBV7-9 and TRBJ2-7; 9 bases align to TRBD1. V lost 5 bases to trimming and J lost 3 bases; unmatched junction nucleotides: 5. Germline CDR1 is SEHNR and CDR2 is FQNEAQ (reference sequence). The CDR3 runs to 14 residues. The full variable domain, completed using reference TRBV7-9 and TRBJ2-7, is DTGVSQNPRHKITKRGQNVTFRCDPISEHNRLYWYRQTLGQGPEFLTYFQNEAQLEKSRLLSDRFSAERPKGSFSTLEIQRTEQGDSAMYLCASSAGQGYYEQYFGPGTRLTVT.

This chain connects TRBV2 to TRBJ2-3; D not certain. The CDR3 extends over 14 amino acids. Germline-derived CDR1 and CDR2 are SNHLY and FYNNEI. Trimming took 1 base from V and 0 from J, leaving 5 bases between them. CDR3 in amino acids: CASSEGSSTDTQYF. CDR3 bases: TGTGCCAGCAGTGAAGGAAGTAGCACAGATACGCAGTATTTT.

The chain has TRBV18 and TRBJ2-5; no reliable D call. In germline, CDR1 is KGHSH, CDR2 LQKENI. V lost 0 bases to trimming and J lost 7 bases, with 9 bases between them. The CDR3 sequence is 13 residues long. This CDR3 reads CASSPPGPWTQYF. The CDR3 bases are TGTGCCAGCTCACCACCGGGTCCCTGGACCCAGTACTTC.

The chain carries TRBV5-6 and TRBJ1-5, with no clear D. The CDR3 extends over 13 amino acids. Germline lookup yields CDR1 SGHDT and CDR2 YYEEEE. V was trimmed by 0 bases and J by 6 bases, leaving 7 bases between them. The CDR3 DNA reads TGTGCCAGCAGCTTGGGTCTCCGTCAGCCCCAGCATTTT. Its protein is CASSLGLRQPQHF.

This chain uses TRBV6-5 with TRBJ2-5, with 10 nucleotides matching TRBD2. After removal of 0 bases from V and 4 bases from J, the junction contained 2 bases not matched to a gene. Looked up from germline, CDR1 is MNHEY and CDR2 is SVGAGI. This CDR3 region has 15 residues. This CDR3 reads CASSYSSGRGETQYF. In nucleotides, the CDR3 is TGTGCCAGCAGTTACTCCAGCGGGAGGGGAGAGACCCAGTACTTC.

This chain links TRBV5-1 with TRBJ2-5; no firm D call. Germline-derived CDR1 and CDR2 are SGHRS and YFSETQ. V was shortened by 0 bases and J by 3 bases, with 0 bases between the two germline ends. There are 11 residues in the CDR3. CDR3 loop: CASSLEETQYF. The CDR3 nucleotides are TGCGCCAGCAGCTTGGAAGAGACCCAGTACTTC.

The chain links TRBV30 to TRBJ2-7; D ambiguous. This CDR3 has 12 amino acids. Per germline, CDR1 GTSNPN and CDR2 SVGIG (reference sequence). V lost 0 bases, J lost 3 bases, and 6 bases lay in between. As DNA, the CDR3 is TGTGCCTGGAGTGTTAGTGGCTACGAGCAGTACTTC. Protein product: CAWSVSGYEQYF.

This clone is medium-sized within its sample. The chain recombines TRBV2 with TRBJ2-7; D not certain. From germline, CDR1 is SNHLY and CDR2 FYNNEI. The V end lost 4 bases, the J end lost 4 bases, and 8 bases lay between the germline ends. This CDR3 has 12 amino acids. The CDR3 DNA sequence: TGTGCCAGCAGTGCATTAGGGTACGAGCAGTACTTC. It is translated as CASSALGYEQYF.

The chain is built from TRBV5-1 and TRBJ1-2, with D unresolved. This CDR3 has 14 amino acids. The V gene lost 4 bases and the J gene lost 4 bases, with 14 bases spanning the gap. Germline V lookup: CDR1 SGHRS, CDR2 YFSETQ. The chain's CDR3 is CASSPERGTYGYTF. CDR3 nucleotide sequence: TGCGCCAGCAGCCCAGAACGGGGAACCTATGGCTACACCTTC. Full variable domain (missing parts from reference TRBV5-1 and TRBJ1-2): KAGVTQTPRYLIKTRGQQVTLSCSPISGHRSVSWYQQTPGQGLQFLFEYFSETQRNKGNFPGRFSGRQFSNSRSEMNVSTLELGDSALYLCASSPERGTYGYTFGSGTRLTVV.

The chain links TRBV5-6 to TRBJ1-2, with no clear D. Germline CDR1 reads SGHDT; CDR2 reads YYEEEE. Trimming pared 1 base from V and 2 bases from J, leaving 12 bases between. The CDR3 runs 15 residues. CDR3 DNA sequence: TGTGCCAGCAGCTTGTTTTCGGGATCAAACTATGGCTACACCTTC. Protein: CASSLFSGSNYGYTF. The complete variable domain, with remaining parts taken from reference TRBV5-6 and TRBJ1-2, reads DAGVTQSPTHLIKTRGQQVTLRCSPKSGHDTVSWYQQALGQGPQFIFQYYEEEERQRGNFPDRFSGHQFPNYSSELNVNALLLGDSALYLCASSLFSGSNYGYTFGSGTRLTVV.

CDR3 region: CASSQDPGSWNYGYTF. The CDR3 DNA follows: TGTGCCAGCAGCCAAGATCCGGGCAGTTGGAACTATGGCTACACCTTC. The rearrangement joins TRBV4-2 to TRBJ1-2; D gene uncertain. Germline V gene sequence: CDR1 LGHNA, CDR2 YNFKEQ. The CDR3 loop spans 16 amino acids. The germline V and J ends were trimmed by 0 bases and 2 bases, with 13 bases remaining between them.

This clone is a singleton in its sample. The chain couples TRBV4-1 to TRBJ2-7, with 11 bases identical to TRBD2. This CDR3 comprises 17 residues. Germline assignment: CDR1 MGHRA and CDR2 YSYEKL. Trimming removed 1 base from V and 2 bases from J; junction bases left unmatched: 7. The CDR3, as DNA: TGCGCCAGCAGCCAAGCTCCTAGCGGGAGGCCGCCCTACGAGCAGTACTTC. It specifies CASSQAPSGRPPYEQYF.

The chain has TRBV10-3 and TRBJ1-1; D remains ambiguous. The germline V and J ends were trimmed by 2 bases and 1 base, with 8 bases remaining between them. Germline CDR1 and CDR2: ENHRY and SYGVKD. CDR3 size: 14 residues. CDR3 protein: CAISEPGPNTEAFF. The CDR3 nucleotides read TGTGCCATCAGTGAGCCGGGTCCGAACACTGAAGCTTTCTTT.

The chain couples TRBV6-6 to TRBJ2-7; 9 nucleotides agree with TRBD1. From germline, CDR1 is MNHNY and CDR2 SVGAGI (reference sequence). V lost 6 bases to trimming and J lost 4 bases; unmatched junction nucleotides: 7. CDR3 length: 14 amino acids. The CDR3 DNA sequence: TGTGCCAGCAGGCTTGGACAGGGGAGGTACGAGCAGTACTTC. This sequence encodes CASRLGQGRYEQYF.

This clone occurred once. The V and J genes are TRBV30 and TRBJ1-5, with D unresolved. CDR3 size: 14 residues. V lost 0 bases and J 6 bases, leaving 12 bases between the germline ends. The germline CDR1 and CDR2 sequences are GTSNPN and SVGIG (reference sequence). The CDR3 sequence is CAWSVDSRGQPQHF. CDR3 nucleotides: TGTGCCTGGAGTGTAGACTCACGCGGTCAGCCCCAGCATTTT.

The chain carries TRBV23-1 and TRBJ2-2; 7 bases match TRBD1. TRBV23-1 is placed among ORFs of uncertain function. V was pared by 8 bases and J by 4 bases, with 7 bases of the junction left unmatched. The CDR3 has 14 amino acids. The CDR3 nucleotides read TGCGCCAGCGGTACAGGGGCTTCCACCGGGGAGCTGTTTTTT. Translating gives CASGTGASTGELFF.